This record concerns one T cell receptor beta chain sequence. During its preparation, the TCRbeta library received unique molecular identifiers. TCRdb re-called the PCR reads through MiXCR, storing one row per CDR3 protein. The data contain hundreds of thousands of distinct CDR3 sequences, 16% of them singletons. These data belong to a study of T-cell reconstitution after alpha-beta-depleted transplantation in children. V lost 4 bases and J 4 bases, leaving 7 bases between the germline ends. In germline, CDR1 is SGHTA, CDR2 FQGNSA. The CDR3 runs to 12 residues. The gene calls are TRBV7-2 and TRBJ1-1; D is unclear. This clonotype was obtained from a human donor who donated a stem cell graft to a child with acute myeloid leukemia. The sample here was PBMCs from the stem cell graft donor, taken from the stem cell graft. The CDR3 DNA follows: TGTGCCAGCAGCTCAAGGACCACTGAAGCTTTCTTT. Translated: CASSSRTTEAFF.